Listed below are T cell receptor beta chains from one sample, sequenced in a study of T cells in tumors after PD-1 blockade. TCRdb's table, derived via immunoSEQ multiplex PCR, lists solely in-frame clones and lacks some. The table lists more than 40,000 clones, 79% of them singletons. Material: PBMCs, obtained before anti-PD-1 therapy. The receptors were gathered from a human donor with advanced basal cell or squamous cell carcinoma (not recorded which). Both conserved end residues are part of each CDR3. D genes are given only for firm matches. Clone size is not always given. Where it is, it says once, few, many or a class for expanded clones.

CDR3 length	clone size	D gene	V gene	J gene	CDR3 protein	CDR3 DNA
15	NA	TRBD1	TRBV24-1	TRBJ2-5	CATSVGQGAWETQYF	TGTGCCACCAGTGTTGGGCAGGGGGCTTGGGAGACCCAGTACTTC
14	NA	TRBD1	TRBV2	TRBJ2-7	CASSAGQGLYEQYF	TGTGCCAGCAGCGCGGGACAGGGTCTGTACGAGCAGTACTTC
18	NA	TRBD2	TRBV19	TRBJ2-3	CASSMIRGLAGVTDTQYF	TGTGCCAGTAGTATGATTAGGGGTCTAGCGGGAGTCACAGATACGCAGTATTTT
11	NA	NA	TRBV20-1	TRBJ2-7	CSARKDDEQYF	TGCAGTGCTAGAAAAGACGACGAGCAGTACTTC
18	NA	NA	TRBV3-1/TRBV3-2	TRBJ2-1	CASSLAQRLGTGLDEQFF	TGTGCCAGCAGCCTGGCCCAGCGACTCGGGACGGGTTTGGATGAGCAGTTCTTC
14	NA	NA	TRBV6-2/TRBV6-3	TRBJ1-2	CASSTGPHDDGYTF	TGTGCCAGCAGCACCGGGCCCCACGACGATGGCTACACCTTC
19	NA	TRBD2	TRBV6-2/TRBV6-3	TRBJ2-2	CASSWTDGTSGRVTGELFF	TGTGCCAGCAGCTGGACAGATGGGACTAGCGGGAGGGTCACCGGGGAGCTGTTTTTT
15	NA	TRBD2	TRBV24-1	TRBJ2-7	CATQGVGTSGYEQYF	TGTGCCACCCAAGGTGTAGGGACTAGCGGCTACGAGCAGTACTTC
17	NA	TRBD1	TRBV6-6	TRBJ2-6	CASSPWTGSSGANVLTF	TGTGCCAGCAGTCCGTGGACAGGTAGCTCTGGGGCCAACGTCCTGACTTTC
15	NA	TRBD2	TRBV27	TRBJ2-1	CASSLPLAGANEQFF	TGTGCCAGCAGTTTACCCTTAGCGGGAGCAAATGAGCAGTTCTTC
16	once	TRBD2	TRBV27	TRBJ2-3	CASKLAGTLNTDTQYF	TGTGCCAGCAAACTAGCGGGGACCCTTAACACAGATACGCAGTATTTT
18	NA	TRBD2	TRBV28	TRBJ2-1	CASSSPASGMIIYNEQFF	TGTGCCAGCAGTTCCCCCGCTAGCGGGATGATCATCTACAATGAGCAGTTCTTC
16	NA	TRBD1	TRBV15	TRBJ1-1	CATSRAQTGGKTEAFF	TGTGCCACCAGCAGAGCCCAGACAGGGGGAAAAACTGAAGCTTTCTTT
16	NA	NA	TRBV19	TRBJ1-2	CASSPNPGRANYGYTF	TGTGCCAGTAGCCCCAACCCCGGCAGGGCTAACTATGGCTACACCTTC
16	NA	NA	TRBV5-1	TRBJ2-3	CASSLAWRGSTDTQYF	TGCGCCAGCAGCTTGGCCTGGCGGGGCAGCACAGATACGCAGTATTTT
11	few	NA	TRBV5-6	TRBJ2-7	CASTDSYEQYF	TGTGCCAGCACCGATTCCTACGAGCAGTACTTC
19	NA	TRBD2	TRBV7-8	TRBJ2-3	CASSLSFSAGLAGDDTQYF	TGTGCCAGCAGCTTAAGTTTCTCGGCTGGATTAGCGGGAGACGATACGCAGTATTTT
14	NA	TRBD2	TRBV11-3	TRBJ2-7	CASRKSGGSYEQYF	TGTGCCAGCAGAAAGAGCGGGGGCTCCTACGAGCAGTACTTC
16	NA	NA	TRBV28	TRBJ1-3	CASSMATVLSGNTIYF	TGTGCCAGCAGCATGGCGACAGTCCTCTCTGGAAACACCATATATTTT
14	NA	TRBD1	TRBV5-1	TRBJ1-1	CASSSGTVTTEAFF	TGCGCCAGCAGCTCCGGGACAGTCACCACTGAAGCTTTCTTT
15	NA	NA	TRBV19	TRBJ1-2	CASRIGSSRGFGYTF	TGTGCCAGTAGGATAGGGTCGAGCCGTGGTTTTGGCTACACCTTC
15	NA	NA	TRBV6-5	TRBJ2-1	CASRIKPGQPNEQFF	TGTGCCAGCAGAATAAAACCGGGCCAGCCTAATGAGCAGTTCTTC
11	NA	NA	TRBV20-1	TRBJ2-7	CSAAPSYEQYF	TGCAGTGCCGCGCCCTCCTACGAGCAGTACTTC
18	NA	NA	TRBV3-1/TRBV3-2	TRBJ2-5	CASSQEGTAGAVRETQYF	TGTGCCAGCAGCCAAGAAGGAACGGCGGGGGCGGTTCGAGAGACCCAGTACTTC
15	NA	NA	TRBV3-1/TRBV3-2	TRBJ2-2	CASSIGTVYTGELFF	TGTGCCAGCAGCATCGGGACTGTGTACACCGGGGAGCTGTTTTTT
13	many	NA	TRBV28	TRBJ1-2	CASSFSRRDGYTF	TGTGCCAGCAGCTTCTCTCGCAGGGATGGCTACACCTTC
14	NA	TRBD1	TRBV2	TRBJ1-1	CASRPDRGGTEAFF	TGTGCCAGCAGACCAGACAGGGGAGGCACTGAAGCTTTCTTT
13	NA	NA	TRBV11-3	TRBJ2-1	CASSLNWGGEQFF	TGTGCCAGCAGCCTAAACTGGGGTGGTGAGCAGTTCTTC
14	NA	NA	TRBV15	TRBJ2-7	CATSRDISSYEQYF	TGTGCCACCAGCAGAGATATTTCTTCCTACGAGCAGTACTTC
13	NA	TRBD1	TRBV10-3	TRBJ2-5	CAIRTDREETQYF	TGTGCCATCAGAACTGACAGGGAAGAGACCCAGTACTTC
18	NA	NA	TRBV3-1/TRBV3-2	TRBJ2-3	CASSQRGLGGAKSDTQYF	TGTGCCAGCAGCCAAAGGGGGCTCGGGGGGGCCAAATCAGATACGCAGTATTTT
14	NA	NA	TRBV6-5	TRBJ2-7	CASSYGLDTYEQYF	TGTGCCAGCAGTTACGGGCTAGATACGTACGAGCAGTACTTC
16	NA	TRBD2	TRBV27	TRBJ2-5	CASSLNPTSGIETQYF	TGTGCCAGCAGTTTAAACCCGACTAGCGGGATAGAGACCCAGTACTTC
15	NA	NA	TRBV5-4	TRBJ2-2	CASSLELSDTGELFF	TGTGCCAGCAGCTTGGAGTTGTCGGACACCGGGGAGCTGTTTTTT
15	NA	NA	TRBV5-1	TRBJ2-1	CASSLGGAVGNEQFF	TGCGCCAGCAGCTTGGGAGGGGCGGTGGGCAATGAGCAGTTCTTC
15	NA	NA	TRBV12-1	TRBJ1-3	CASRGQDNSGNTIYF	TGTGCCAGCAGGGGACAGGATAACTCTGGAAACACCATATATTTT
11	NA	NA	TRBV5-5	TRBJ1-2	CASRPRSDCTF	TGTGCCAGCAGGCCCCGTTCAGATTGTACCTTC
9	few	NA	TRBV10-1	TRBJ2-7	CARHYEQYF	TGCGCCAGACACTACGAGCAGTACTTC
15	NA	TRBD2	TRBV2	TRBJ2-5	CASLGTSGIEETQYF	TGTGCCAGCCTTGGGACTAGCGGGATCGAGGAGACCCAGTACTTC
11	NA	NA	TRBV10-2	TRBJ1-1	CASRDGTEAFF	TGCGCCAGCAGGGACGGGACTGAAGCTTTCTTT
15	NA	TRBD1	TRBV7-2	TRBJ2-5	CASCPQGAYQETQYF	TGTGCCAGCTGCCCACAGGGGGCCTACCAAGAGACCCAGTACTTC
16	NA	NA	TRBV12-2	TRBJ1-5	CASRLAQGAGNQPQHF	TGTGCAAGTCGCTTAGCGCAGGGGGCAGGCAATCAGCCCCAGCATTTT
14	once	TRBD2	TRBV7-2	TRBJ2-5	CASSYSAGQETQYF	TGTGCCAGCAGCTATTCAGCGGGGCAAGAGACCCAGTACTTC
15	NA	NA	TRBV5-1	TRBJ2-5	CASRVTGSGQETQYF	TGCGCCAGCAGGGTCACAGGGAGTGGTCAAGAGACCCAGTACTTC
12	NA	NA	TRBV5-1	TRBJ2-1	CASSLFDNEQFF	TGCGCCAGCAGCTTGTTTGACAATGAGCAGTTCTTC